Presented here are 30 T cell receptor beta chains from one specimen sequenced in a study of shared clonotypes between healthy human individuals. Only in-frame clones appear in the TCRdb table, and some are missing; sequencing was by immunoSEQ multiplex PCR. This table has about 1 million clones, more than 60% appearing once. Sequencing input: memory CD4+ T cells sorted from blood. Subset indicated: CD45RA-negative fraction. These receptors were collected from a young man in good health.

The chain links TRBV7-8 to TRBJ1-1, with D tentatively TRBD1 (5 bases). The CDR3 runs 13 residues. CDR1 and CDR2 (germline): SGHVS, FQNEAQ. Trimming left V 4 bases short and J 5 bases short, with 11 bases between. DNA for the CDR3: TGTGCCAGCAGCTCGCAGGGCCGGACTGAAGCTTTCTTT. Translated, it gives CASSSQGRTEAFF.

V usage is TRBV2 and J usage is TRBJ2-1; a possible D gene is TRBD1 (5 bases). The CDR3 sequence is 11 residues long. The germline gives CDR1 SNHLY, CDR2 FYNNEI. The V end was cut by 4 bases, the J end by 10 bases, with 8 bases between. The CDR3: CASSGTYEQFF. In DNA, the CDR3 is TGTGCCAGCAGTGGGACATACGAGCAGTTCTTC.

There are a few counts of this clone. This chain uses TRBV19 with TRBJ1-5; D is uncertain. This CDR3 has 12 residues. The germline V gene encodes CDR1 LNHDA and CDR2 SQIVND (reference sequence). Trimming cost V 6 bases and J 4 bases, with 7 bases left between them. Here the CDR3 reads CASRPPNQPQHF. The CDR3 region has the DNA TGTGCCAGTAGGCCACCTAATCAGCCCCAGCATTTT. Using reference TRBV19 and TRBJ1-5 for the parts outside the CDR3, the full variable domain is DGGITQSPKYLFRKEGQNVTLSCEQNLNHDAMYWYRQDPGQGLRLIYYSQIVNDFQKGDIAEGYSVSREKKESFPLTVTSAQKNPTAFYLCASRPPNQPQHFGDGTRLSIL.

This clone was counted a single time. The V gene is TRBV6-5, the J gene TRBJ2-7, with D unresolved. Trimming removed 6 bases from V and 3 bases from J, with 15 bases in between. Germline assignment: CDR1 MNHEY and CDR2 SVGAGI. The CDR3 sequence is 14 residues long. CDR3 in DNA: TGTGCCAGCAGCCCCCCGGGTTCGAACTACGAGCAGTACTTC. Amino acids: CASSPPGSNYEQYF.

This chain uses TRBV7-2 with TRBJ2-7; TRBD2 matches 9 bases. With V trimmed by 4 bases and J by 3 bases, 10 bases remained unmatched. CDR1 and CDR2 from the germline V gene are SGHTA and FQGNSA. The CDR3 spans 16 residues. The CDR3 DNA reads TGTGCCAGCAGCTCCGCTAGCGGGACCTTAAACTACGAGCAGTACTTC. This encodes CASSSASGTLNYEQYF.

Here the CDR3 reads CASSPGPYEQYF. Written as DNA, the CDR3 is TGCGCCAGCAGCCCGGGCCCTTACGAGCAGTACTTC. The genes are TRBV4-1 and TRBJ2-7, with D hard to call. The ends were cut back, 4 bases at V and 4 bases at J, with 8 bases in the middle. Looked up from germline, CDR1 is MGHRA and CDR2 is YSYEKL. CDR3 length equals 12 residues.

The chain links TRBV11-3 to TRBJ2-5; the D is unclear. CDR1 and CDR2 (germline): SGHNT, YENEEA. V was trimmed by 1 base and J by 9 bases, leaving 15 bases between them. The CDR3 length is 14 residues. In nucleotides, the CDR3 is TGTGCCAGCAGCTTAGTGCCCACCAGCTCGGCCCAGTACTTC. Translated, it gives CASSLVPTSSAQYF.

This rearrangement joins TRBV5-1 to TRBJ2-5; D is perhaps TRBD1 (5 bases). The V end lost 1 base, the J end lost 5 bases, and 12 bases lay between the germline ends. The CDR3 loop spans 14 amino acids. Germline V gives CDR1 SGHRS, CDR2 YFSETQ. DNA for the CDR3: TGCGCCAGCAGCTTGTTAACAGGCCTTGAGACCCAGTACTTC. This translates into CASSLLTGLETQYF.

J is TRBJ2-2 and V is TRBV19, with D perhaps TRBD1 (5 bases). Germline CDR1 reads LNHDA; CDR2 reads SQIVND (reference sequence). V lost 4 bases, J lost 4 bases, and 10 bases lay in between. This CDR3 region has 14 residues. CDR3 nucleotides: TGTGCCAGTAGTAAACAGGAGACCACCGGGGAGCTGTTTTTT. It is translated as CASSKQETTGELFF.

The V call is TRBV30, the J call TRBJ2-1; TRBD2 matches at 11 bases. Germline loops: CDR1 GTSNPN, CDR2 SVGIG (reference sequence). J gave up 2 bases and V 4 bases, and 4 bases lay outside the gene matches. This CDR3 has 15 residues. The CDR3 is CAWISGGAPYNEQFF. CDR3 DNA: TGTGCCTGGATTAGCGGGGGGGCCCCCTACAATGAGCAGTTCTTC. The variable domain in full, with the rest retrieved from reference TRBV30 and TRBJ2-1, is SQTIHQWPATLVQPVGSPLSLECTVEGTSNPNLYWYRQAAGRGLQLLFYSVGIGQISSEVPQNLSASRPQDRQFILSSKKLLLSDSGFYLCAWISGGAPYNEQFFGPGTRLTVL.

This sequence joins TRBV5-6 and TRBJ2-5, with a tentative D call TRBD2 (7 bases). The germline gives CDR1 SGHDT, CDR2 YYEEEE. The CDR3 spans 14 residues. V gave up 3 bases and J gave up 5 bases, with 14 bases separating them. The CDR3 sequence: CASSSGGAGETQYF. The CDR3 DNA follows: TGTGCCAGCAGCTCGGGGGGCGCAGGGGAGACCCAGTACTTC.

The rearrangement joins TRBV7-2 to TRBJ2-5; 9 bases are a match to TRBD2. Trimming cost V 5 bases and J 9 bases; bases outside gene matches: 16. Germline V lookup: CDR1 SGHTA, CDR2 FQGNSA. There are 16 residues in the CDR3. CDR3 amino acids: CASSPFGGLAGGAQYF. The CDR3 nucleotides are TGTGCCAGCAGCCCCTTTGGGGGACTAGCAGGTGGGGCCCAGTACTTC. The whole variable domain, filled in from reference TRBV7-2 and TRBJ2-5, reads GAGVSQSPSNKVTEKGKDVELRCDPISGHTALYWYRQSLGQGLEFLIYFQGNSAPDKSGLPSDRFSAERTGGSVSTLTIQRTQQEDSAVYLCASSPFGGLAGGAQYFGPGTRLLVL.

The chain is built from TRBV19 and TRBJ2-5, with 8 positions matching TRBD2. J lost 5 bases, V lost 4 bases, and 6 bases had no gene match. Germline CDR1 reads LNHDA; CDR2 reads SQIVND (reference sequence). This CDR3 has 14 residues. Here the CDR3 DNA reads TGTGCCAGTAGTAGACCAGGACTAGCCGAGACCCAGTACTTC. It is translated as CASSRPGLAETQYF.

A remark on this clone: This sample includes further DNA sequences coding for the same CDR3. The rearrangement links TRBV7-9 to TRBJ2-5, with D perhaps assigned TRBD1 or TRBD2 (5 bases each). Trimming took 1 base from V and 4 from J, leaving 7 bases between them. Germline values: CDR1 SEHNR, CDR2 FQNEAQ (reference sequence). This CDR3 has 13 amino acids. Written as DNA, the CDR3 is TGTGCCAGCAGCTTAGTGGGGGTAGAGACCCAGTACTTC. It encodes CASSLVGVETQYF.

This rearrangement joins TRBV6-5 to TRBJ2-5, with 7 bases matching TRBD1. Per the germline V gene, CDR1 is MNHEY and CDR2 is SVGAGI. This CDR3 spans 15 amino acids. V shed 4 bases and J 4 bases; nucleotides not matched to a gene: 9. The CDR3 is CASSSRQGLVETQYF. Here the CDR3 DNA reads TGTGCCAGCAGTTCCAGACAGGGCCTTGTAGAGACCCAGTACTTC.

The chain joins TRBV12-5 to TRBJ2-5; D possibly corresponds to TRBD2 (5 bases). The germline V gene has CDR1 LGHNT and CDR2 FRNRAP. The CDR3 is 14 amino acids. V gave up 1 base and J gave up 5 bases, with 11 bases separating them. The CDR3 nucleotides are TGTGCTAGTGGTTTGGAGAGTGGGAGCGAGACCCAGTACTTC. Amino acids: CASGLESGSETQYF.

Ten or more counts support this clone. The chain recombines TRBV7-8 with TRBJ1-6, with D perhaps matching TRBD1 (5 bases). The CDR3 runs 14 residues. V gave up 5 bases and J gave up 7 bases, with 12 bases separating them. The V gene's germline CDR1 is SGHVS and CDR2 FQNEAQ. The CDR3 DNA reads TGTGCCAGCAGCCAAGGCGGGGCCAATTCACCCCTCCACTTT. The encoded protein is CASSQGGANSPLHF.

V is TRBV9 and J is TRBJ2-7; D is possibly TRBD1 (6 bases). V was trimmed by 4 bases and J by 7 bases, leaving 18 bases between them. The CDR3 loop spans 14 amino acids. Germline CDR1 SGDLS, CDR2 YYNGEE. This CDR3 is CASSRDTFSQEQYF. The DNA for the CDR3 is TGTGCCAGCAGCCGGGACACCTTTTCCCAGGAGCAGTACTTC.

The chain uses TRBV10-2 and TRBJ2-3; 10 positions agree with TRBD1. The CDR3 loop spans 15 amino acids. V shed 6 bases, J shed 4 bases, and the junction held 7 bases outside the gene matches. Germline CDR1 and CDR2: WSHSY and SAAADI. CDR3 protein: CASRWDRGRPDTQYF. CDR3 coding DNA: TGCGCCAGCAGATGGGACAGGGGAAGACCAGATACGCAGTATTTT.

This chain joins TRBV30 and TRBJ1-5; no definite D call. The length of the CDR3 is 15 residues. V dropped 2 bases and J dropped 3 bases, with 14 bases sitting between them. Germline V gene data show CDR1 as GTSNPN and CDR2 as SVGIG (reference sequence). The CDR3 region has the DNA TGTGCCTGGAGTCCTCTGAGAGGGAACAATCAGCCCCAGCATTTT. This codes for CAWSPLRGNNQPQHF.

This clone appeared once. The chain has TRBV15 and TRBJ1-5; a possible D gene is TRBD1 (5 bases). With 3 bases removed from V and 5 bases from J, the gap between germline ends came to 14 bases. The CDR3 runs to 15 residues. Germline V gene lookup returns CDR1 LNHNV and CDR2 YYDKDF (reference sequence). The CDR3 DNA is TGTGCCACCAGCAGCTGGGGGGGGAAGGATCAGCCCCAGCATTTT. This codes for CATSSWGGKDQPQHF.

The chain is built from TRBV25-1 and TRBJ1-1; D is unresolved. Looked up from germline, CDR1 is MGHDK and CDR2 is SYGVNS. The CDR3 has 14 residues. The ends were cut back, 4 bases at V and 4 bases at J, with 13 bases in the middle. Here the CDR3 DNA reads TGTGCCAGCAGTGGAGGGTTGTATGGCACTGAAGCTTTCTTT. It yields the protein CASSGGLYGTEAFF.

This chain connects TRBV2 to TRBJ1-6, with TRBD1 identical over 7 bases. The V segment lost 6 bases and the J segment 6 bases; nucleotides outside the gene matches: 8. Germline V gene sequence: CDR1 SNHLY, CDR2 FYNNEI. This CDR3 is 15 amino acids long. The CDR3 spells CASRPTGAINSPLHF. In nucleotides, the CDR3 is TGTGCCAGCAGACCTACAGGGGCTATTAATTCACCCCTCCACTTT.

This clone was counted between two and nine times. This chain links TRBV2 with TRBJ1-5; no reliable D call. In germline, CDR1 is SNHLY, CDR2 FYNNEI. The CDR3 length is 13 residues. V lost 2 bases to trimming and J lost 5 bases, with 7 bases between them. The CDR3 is CASSEQRDQPQHF. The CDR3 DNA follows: TGTGCCAGCAGTGAACAGAGAGATCAGCCCCAGCATTTT.

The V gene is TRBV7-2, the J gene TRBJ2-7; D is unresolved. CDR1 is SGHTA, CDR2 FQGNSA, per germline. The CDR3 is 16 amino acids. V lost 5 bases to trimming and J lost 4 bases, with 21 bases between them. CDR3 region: CASSLQTWVGPYEQYF. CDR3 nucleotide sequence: TGTGCCAGCAGCCTACAAACCTGGGTGGGCCCGTACGAGCAGTACTTC.

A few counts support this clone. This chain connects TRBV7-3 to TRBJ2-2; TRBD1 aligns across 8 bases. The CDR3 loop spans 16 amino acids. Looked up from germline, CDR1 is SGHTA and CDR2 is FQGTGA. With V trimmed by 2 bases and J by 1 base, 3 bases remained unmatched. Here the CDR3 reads CASSLLGTGNTGELFF. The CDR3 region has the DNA TGTGCCAGCAGCTTATTGGGGACAGGGAACACCGGGGAGCTGTTTTTT.

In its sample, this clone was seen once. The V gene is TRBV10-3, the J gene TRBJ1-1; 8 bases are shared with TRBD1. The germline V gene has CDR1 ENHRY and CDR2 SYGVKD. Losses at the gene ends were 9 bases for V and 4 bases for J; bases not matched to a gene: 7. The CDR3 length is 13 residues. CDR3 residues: CAMAGQGGTEAFF. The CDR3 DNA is TGTGCCATGGCCGGACAGGGCGGCACTGAAGCTTTCTTT.

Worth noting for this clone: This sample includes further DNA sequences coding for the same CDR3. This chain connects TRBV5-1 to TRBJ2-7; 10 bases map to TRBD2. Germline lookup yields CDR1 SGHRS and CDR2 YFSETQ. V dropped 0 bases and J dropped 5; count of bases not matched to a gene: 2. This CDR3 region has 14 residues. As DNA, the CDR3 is TGCGCCAGCAGCTTGGACAGCGGGAGGGACGAGCAGTACTTC. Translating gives CASSLDSGRDEQYF.

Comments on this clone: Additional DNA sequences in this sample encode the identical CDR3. The CDR3 here is CASSLAGGYNEQFF. As DNA, the CDR3 is TGTGCCAGCAGCTTAGCGGGGGGTTACAATGAGCAGTTCTTC. The chain couples TRBV7-9 to TRBJ2-1, with D possibly being TRBD2 (6 bases). The germline gives CDR1 SEHNR, CDR2 FQNEAQ (reference sequence). CDR3 length equals 14 residues. With 0 bases removed from V and 4 bases from J, the gap between germline ends came to 7 bases.

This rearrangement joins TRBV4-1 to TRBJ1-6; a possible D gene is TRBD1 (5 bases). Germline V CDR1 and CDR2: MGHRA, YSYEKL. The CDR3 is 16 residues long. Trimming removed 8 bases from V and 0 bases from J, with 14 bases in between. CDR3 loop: CASLQDPGSYNSPLHF. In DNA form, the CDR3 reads TGCGCCAGCTTACAGGATCCGGGCTCCTATAATTCACCCCTCCACTTT.